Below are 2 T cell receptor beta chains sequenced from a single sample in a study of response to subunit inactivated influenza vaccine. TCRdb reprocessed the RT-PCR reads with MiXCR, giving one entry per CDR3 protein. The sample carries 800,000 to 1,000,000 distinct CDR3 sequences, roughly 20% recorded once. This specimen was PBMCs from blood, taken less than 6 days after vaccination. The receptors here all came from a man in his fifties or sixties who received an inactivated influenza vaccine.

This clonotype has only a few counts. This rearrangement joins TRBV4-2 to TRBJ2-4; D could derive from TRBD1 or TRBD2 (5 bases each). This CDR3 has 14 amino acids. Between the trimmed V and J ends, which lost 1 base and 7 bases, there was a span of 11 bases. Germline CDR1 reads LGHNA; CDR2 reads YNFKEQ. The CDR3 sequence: CASSQGRDPNIQYF. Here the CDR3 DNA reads TGTGCCAGCAGCCAAGGCAGGGACCCCAACATTCAGTACTTC.

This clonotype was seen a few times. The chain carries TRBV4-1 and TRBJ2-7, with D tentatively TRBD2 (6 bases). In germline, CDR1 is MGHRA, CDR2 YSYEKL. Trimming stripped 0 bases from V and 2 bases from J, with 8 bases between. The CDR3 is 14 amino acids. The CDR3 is CASSQEWGAYEQYF. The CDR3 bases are TGCGCCAGCAGCCAAGAGTGGGGGGCCTACGAGCAGTACTTC.